Listed below are T cell receptor beta chains from one sample, sequenced in a study of blood T cell repertoires in COVID-19. Method: immunoSEQ multiplex PCR; TCRdb's copy keeps in-frame clones and lacks some. This repertoire shows roughly 130,000 clones, approximately 81% found once; its top ten account for roughly an eighth. The sample consisted of peripheral blood. The receptors come from a woman aged 25 to 39 who had recovered from COVID-19. CDR3s include the opening cysteine and the closing phenylalanine or tryptophan. The D gene is left open where the match is weak. The size field is filled for only some rows; it gives once, few, many or a size class.

D	size	V	J	DNA	CDR3
TRBD1	-	TRBV5-1	TRBJ1-1	TGCGCCAGCAGCTTCTCAAACTGGGCCCAGACAGGGGAGGACACTGAAGCTTTCTTT	CASSFSNWAQTGEDTEAFF
-	-	TRBV12-5	TRBJ1-1	TGTGCTAGTGGTTTGGGCGGGGACACTGAAGCTTTCTTT	CASGLGGDTEAFF
-	many	TRBV5-6	TRBJ1-1	TGTGCCAGCAGCCTCGACGGGGGACCGAACACTGAAGCTTTCTTT	CASSLDGGPNTEAFF
-	-	TRBV27	TRBJ2-7	TGTGCCAGCAGACTTATCGGGGCCTACGAGCAGTACTTC	CASRLIGAYEQYF
TRBD2	-	TRBV4-1	TRBJ2-5	TGCGCCAGCAGCCGCCTGACTAGCGGGGGGGAAGACCAAGAGACCCAGTACTTC	CASSRLTSGGEDQETQYF
TRBD2	-	TRBV19	TRBJ2-1	TGTGCCAGTAGCCGGACTAGCGGGGCATACAATGAGCAGTTCTTC	CASSRTSGAYNEQFF
TRBD2	-	TRBV30	TRBJ2-1	TGTGCCTGGAGGAGATGGGCGGGGGGGCCCAATGAGCAGTTCTTC	CAWRRWAGGPNEQFF
-	-	TRBV11-2	TRBJ2-7	TGTGCCAGCAGCTTCGAGGCCGGCCCCTCCTACGAGCAGTACTTC	CASSFEAGPSYEQYF
TRBD1	-	TRBV11-2	TRBJ2-5	TGTGCCAGCAGCCTATGGGGAAACAGGGGAGAGACCCAGTACTTC	CASSLWGNRGETQYF
TRBD2	-	TRBV2	TRBJ2-1	TGTGCCAGCAGAGGACTAGCGGGAGAGTACGAGCAGTTCTTC	CASRGLAGEYEQFF
TRBD1	many	TRBV11-2	TRBJ1-1	TGTGCCAGCAGCCTAAGGCCAGGGGGCGCCCGGTTTGAAGCTTTCTTT	CASSLRPGGARFEAFF
-	-	TRBV4-1	TRBJ1-4	TGCGCCAGCAGCCAACTGGGACTTACTAATGAAAAACTGTTTTTT	CASSQLGLTNEKLFF
TRBD2	-	TRBV2	TRBJ2-4	TGTGCCATCCTACCGGGACTAGCGGGAGATGGCAAAAACATTCAGTACTTC	CAILPGLAGDGKNIQYF
-	-	TRBV19	TRBJ2-1	TGTGCCAGTAGTATTCAGGACTCCTACAATGAGCAGTTCTTC	CASSIQDSYNEQFF
TRBD2	-	TRBV6-5	TRBJ2-1	TGTGCCAGCCTACTAGCGGAGGGCTACAATGAGCAGTTCTTC	CASLLAEGYNEQFF
-	-	TRBV3-1/TRBV3-2	TRBJ1-1	TGTGCCAGCAGCCGCACACGGAACACTGAAGCTTTCTTT	CASSRTRNTEAFF
-	-	TRBV21-1	TRBJ1-2	TGTGCCAGCAGCAAAGCGCTCAGGGGGCGTTACTATGGCTACACCTTC	CASSKALRGRYYGYTF
-	-	TRBV4-2	TRBJ2-1	TGTGCCAGCAGCAGGGACTTCTCCTACAATGAGCAGTTCTTC	CASSRDFSYNEQFF
-	-	TRBV6-2/TRBV6-3	TRBJ1-1	TGTGCCAGCAGTCCCCTTGTGGGGGGTACTGAAGCTTTCTTT	CASSPLVGGTEAFF
TRBD2	few	TRBV5-1	TRBJ2-1	TGCGCCAGCAGCTCCCCGACCCGGACTAGCGGGGCTCGTTACAATGAGCAGTTCTTC	CASSSPTRTSGARYNEQFF
-	-	TRBV3-1/TRBV3-2	TRBJ1-3	TGTGCCAGCAGCCGTGGGGCAGGAACCTCTGGAAACACCATATATTTT	CASSRGAGTSGNTIYF
-	-	TRBV4-1	TRBJ2-3	TGCGCCAGCAGCCAAGATTTCGGGATTTCCACAGATACGCAGTATTTT	CASSQDFGISTDTQYF
TRBD1	-	TRBV5-6	TRBJ1-2	TGTGCCAGCGGCCCTCTCGGACTTTTCCGGACAGGGCAAGGCTATGGCTACACCTTC	CASGPLGLFRTGQGYGYTF
-	-	TRBV15	TRBJ1-5	TGTGCCACCCGTGCCGCGGGCGTTGGCAATCAGCCCCAGCATTTT	CATRAAGVGNQPQHF
TRBD1	few	TRBV2	TRBJ1-6	TGTGCCAGCAGTTTAGGGGGCGGCCCCCTCCACTTT	CASSLGGGPLHF
-	-	TRBV7-2	TRBJ1-2	TGTGCCAGCAGCCTCGACAGCTCTGACAACTATGGCTACACCTTC	CASSLDSSDNYGYTF
TRBD1	-	TRBV30	TRBJ2-2	TGTGCCTGGGCAGGGTGGACAGGGGGCGCTTCCGGGGAGCTGTTTTTT	CAWAGWTGGASGELFF
-	-	TRBV5-1	TRBJ2-2	TGCGCCAGCAGTAAGGGGGGGCACACCGGGGAGCTGTTTTTT	CASSKGGHTGELFF
TRBD1	-	TRBV5-4	TRBJ1-1	TGTGCCAGCAGCTGGCCCGGGACAGGGAACACTGAAGCTTTCTTT	CASSWPGTGNTEAFF
-	few	TRBV6-2/TRBV6-3	TRBJ1-5	TGTGCCAGCGGCCTCGGGAATCAGCCCCAGCATTTT	CASGLGNQPQHF
TRBD1	-	TRBV18	TRBJ1-1	TGTGCCAGCTCAGCGGGGACAGGGGGCCTCGGTGAAGCTTTCTTT	CASSAGTGGLGEAFF
TRBD1	-	TRBV2	TRBJ1-2	TGTGCCAGCAGCCCGGGACAGGGATCCTATGGCTACACCTTC	CASSPGQGSYGYTF
TRBD2	-	TRBV11-2	TRBJ2-7	TGTGCCAGCAGATTCGATAGCCCGGCGGGAGGCATTTTGTACGAGCAGTACTTC	CASRFDSPAGGILYEQYF
-	-	TRBV7-9	TRBJ2-5	TGTGCCAGCAGCACCGAGGGGGTCCAAGAGACCCAGTACTTC	CASSTEGVQETQYF
-	-	TRBV27	TRBJ2-1	TGTGCCAGCAGTTCCAGGACAACATACAATGAGCAGTTCTTC	CASSSRTTYNEQFF
TRBD1	-	TRBV6-5	TRBJ2-7	TGTGCCAGCAGTTACGACAGGGGCCACGAGCAGTACTTC	CASSYDRGHEQYF
-	-	TRBV10-3	TRBJ1-1	TGTGCCATCAGTGAACAGGCGTCGAACACTGAAGCTTTCTTT	CAISEQASNTEAFF
-	-	TRBV19	TRBJ1-5	TGTGCCAGTACCCCAGGGGAGGGGCGAGGCAATCAGCCCCAGCATTTT	CASTPGEGRGNQPQHF
-	-	TRBV19	TRBJ2-7	TGTGCCAGTAGTCCCATGGCGGGCGCCTACGAGCAGTACTTC	CASSPMAGAYEQYF
TRBD2	-	TRBV11-2	TRBJ2-1	TGTGCCAGCAGCTGGCCACTAGCGGGGGGATACAATGAGCAGTTCTTC	CASSWPLAGGYNEQFF
-	-	TRBV18	TRBJ1-5	TGTGCCAGCTCACCAAGCGACAGGAACCAGCCCCAGCATTTT	CASSPSDRNQPQHF
TRBD1	-	TRBV2	TRBJ2-1	TGTGCCAGCAGTGCAGGGGGCAGGACTGAGCAGTTCTTC	CASSAGGRTEQFF
-	-	TRBV7-3	TRBJ1-1	TGTGCCAGCAGCTTAAGGGGTACAGGGACTGAAGCTTTCTTT	CASSLRGTGTEAFF
-	-	TRBV3-1/TRBV3-2	TRBJ2-4	TGTGCCAGCAGCCCCGGACAGAAAAACATTCAGTACTTC	CASSPGQKNIQYF
-	-	TRBV14	TRBJ1-1	TGTGCCAGCAGCCAAGTAGACAGTAGAGAAGCTTTCTTT	CASSQVDSREAFF